Presented here are 27 T cell receptor beta chains from one specimen sequenced in a study of cytomegalovirus exposure and HLA in healthy donors. The PCR had 60 Vbeta and 13 Jbeta primers. Sequencing was performed with immunoSEQ multiplex PCR; in TCRdb, only in-frame clones are kept and a portion is missing. Altogether approximately 190,000 clones are present, about 80% being singletons, with the ten largest covering about 1.9%. The sequencing input was PBMCs. These receptors all stem from a woman aged 18 to 35 in good health and CMV-seropositive.

This clone was recorded a few times. The chain uses TRBV6-1 and TRBJ2-7, with 7 bases lining up with TRBD1. This CDR3 comprises 14 residues. The V gene end was trimmed by 8 bases and the J gene end by 0 bases; junction bases not matched to a gene: 7. CDR1 is MNHNS and CDR2 is SASEGT in the germline V gene. DNA for the CDR3: TGTGCCAGCCTTAAGGCAGGGGGCTCCTACGAGCAGTACTTC. It yields the protein CASLKAGGSYEQYF.

The chain is built from TRBV7-9 and TRBJ2-1, with D possibly TRBD1 on 6 matching bases. V dropped 8 bases and J dropped 0 bases, with 14 bases sitting between them. The germline gives CDR1 SEHNR, CDR2 FQNEAQ (reference sequence). This CDR3 comprises 15 residues. CDR3 coding DNA: TGTGCCAGCGGACAGACGGCGAGCTCCTACAATGAGCAGTTCTTC. Residues: CASGQTASSYNEQFF.

Only one count was recorded for this clone. This chain uses TRBV6-6 with TRBJ1-2; 9 nucleotides match TRBD1. Germline V gene lookup returns CDR1 MNHNY and CDR2 SVGAGI (reference sequence). This CDR3 contains 13 residues. With 2 bases clipped from V and 8 bases from J, the junction kept 3 bases outside the gene matches. The CDR3 DNA reads TGTGCCAGCAGTTACACCGGACAGGGGGGCTACACCTTC. Amino acid sequence: CASSYTGQGGYTF.

The V and J genes are TRBV21-1 and TRBJ2-7; the DNA was not used to check the table's D call, TRBD1. TRBV21-1 is an annotated pseudogene. CDR3 size: 16 residues. The CDR3 sequence: CASSKLLTECSYEQYV. The DNA for the CDR3 is TGTGCCAGCAGCAAATTACTGACAGAGTGCTCCTACGAGCAGTACGTC.

V is TRBV30 and J is TRBJ2-5; D perhaps matches TRBD1 (5 bases). From germline, CDR1 is GTSNPN and CDR2 SVGIG (reference sequence). The CDR3 sequence is 14 residues long. The ends were cut back, 6 bases at V and 0 bases at J, with 14 bases in the middle. CDR3 sequence reads: CACDREDYQETQYF. CDR3 sequence (DNA): TGTGCCTGTGACAGAGAAGATTACCAAGAGACCCAGTACTTC.

The chain links TRBV18 to TRBJ1-2, with a weak D call TRBD1 (5 bases). CDR3 length: 14 residues. In germline, CDR1 is KGHSH, CDR2 LQKENI. Trimming removed 3 bases from V and 4 bases from J, with 12 bases in between. The CDR3 DNA follows: TGTGCCAGCTCACCGACAGACGGATCCTATGGCTACACCTTC. This codes for CASSPTDGSYGYTF. Combining the CDR3 with reference TRBV18 and TRBJ1-2 gives the whole variable domain NAGVMQNPRHLVRRRGQEARLRCSPMKGHSHVYWYRQLPEEGLKFMVYLQKENIIDESGMPKERFSAEFPKEGPSILRIQQVVRGDSAAYFCASSPTDGSYGYTFGSGTRLTVV.

The CDR3 bases are TGTGCCAGCAGCTCCCAAGGGGTCGCTGAAGCTTTCTTT. Protein product: CASSSQGVAEAFF. This sequence joins TRBV11-3 and TRBJ1-1; D might be TRBD1 (5 bases). CDR1 SGHNT and CDR2 YENEEA come from the germline V gene. The CDR3 contains 13 residues. Deletions cut 4 bases from V and 6 bases from J, with 12 bases between. Looking up the rest from reference TRBV11-3 and TRBJ1-1 gives the full variable domain: EAGVVQSPRYKIIEKKQPVAFWCNPISGHNTLYWYLQNLGQGPELLIRYENEEAVDDSQLPKDRFSAERLKGVDSTLKIQPAELGDSAVYLCASSSQGVAEAFFGQGTRLTVV.

Only a few counts were recorded for this clone. V usage is TRBV6-4 and J usage is TRBJ2-1; weak D call: TRBD2 (6 bases). Trimming stripped 2 bases from V and 6 bases from J, with 14 bases between. CDR3 size: 15 residues. Germline assignment: CDR1 MRHNA and CDR2 SNTAGT. The CDR3 loop is CASSDGQGGGNEQFF. CDR3 nucleotides: TGTGCCAGCAGTGACGGGCAGGGAGGAGGCAATGAGCAGTTCTTC.

The CDR3 DNA reads as TGTGCCAGCAGCTTATTCCGGCAGGGGGAGAATGGCTACACCTTC. Protein product: CASSLFRQGENGYTF. V gene TRBV13 combines with J gene TRBJ1-2; 7 bases are shared with TRBD1. The trim removed 2 bases at V and 6 bases at J, leaving 9 bases unmatched. The CDR3 is made up of 15 amino acids. Germline V gene sequence: CDR1 PRHDT, CDR2 FYEKMQ (reference sequence).

This rearrangement joins TRBV2 to TRBJ2-3, with D possibly matching TRBD2 (5 bases). With 7 bases removed from V and 4 bases from J, the gap between germline ends came to 18 bases. Germline assignment: CDR1 SNHLY and CDR2 FYNNEI. The length of the CDR3 is 15 residues. The CDR3 is CASNLGGLRADTQYF. Written as DNA, the CDR3 is TGTGCCAGCAATCTCGGCGGGCTCCGGGCAGATACGCAGTATTTT.

The chain employs TRBV4-1 and TRBJ2-5; 13 bases map to TRBD2. The ends lost 4 bases at V and 2 bases at J; junction bases unmatched: 10. CDR1 is MGHRA, CDR2 YSYEKL, per germline. The CDR3 totals 18 residues. DNA of the CDR3: TGCGCCAGCAGCCCGATACTAGCGGGGGGGGGAAAACAAGAGACCCAGTACTTC. As protein: CASSPILAGGGKQETQYF.

This chain joins TRBV7-6 and TRBJ2-3; 10 nucleotides align to TRBD2. V was pared by 2 bases and J by 6 bases, with 5 bases of the junction left unmatched. There are 15 residues in the CDR3. The germline V gene encodes CDR1 SGHVS and CDR2 FNYEAQ. The CDR3 DNA reads TGTGCCAGCAGCTTAACACTAGCGGGGTATGATACGCAGTATTTT. It yields the protein CASSLTLAGYDTQYF.

The J gene is TRBJ1-1, the V gene TRBV29-1; TRBD1 aligns across 7 bases. Trimming took 4 bases from V and 3 from J; bases not matched to a gene: 5. Germline-derived CDR1 and CDR2 are SQVTM and ANQGSEA. This CDR3 has 13 amino acids. Written as DNA, the CDR3 is TGCAGCGTTGGGGACAGTGCGGACACTGAAGCTTTCTTT. Translated: CSVGDSADTEAFF.

V is TRBV28 and J is TRBJ1-4, with D possibly matching TRBD1 (5 bases). In germline, CDR1 is MDHEN, CDR2 SYDVKM. V was pared by 6 bases and J by 5 bases, with 13 bases between. This CDR3 has 14 residues. CDR3 residues: CASRTRVSNEKLFF. Written as DNA, the CDR3 is TGTGCCAGCAGAACCAGGGTATCAAATGAAAAACTGTTTTTT.

A few counts support this clone. V gene TRBV28 combines with J gene TRBJ1-6; D unclear. In germline, CDR1 is MDHEN, CDR2 SYDVKM. V lost 5 bases and J 0 bases, leaving 11 bases between the germline ends. The CDR3 length is 16 residues. The CDR3 DNA reads as TGTGCCAGCAGTAGTTCGGCGGACTCCTATAATTCACCCCTCCACTTT. It yields the protein CASSSSADSYNSPLHF.

This clone has only one observation. The V call is TRBV6-1, the J call TRBJ1-5, with a weak D call TRBD1 (5 bases). The CDR3 length is 14 residues. Germline lookup yields CDR1 MNHNS and CDR2 SASEGT. V lost 2 bases, J lost 9 bases, and 14 bases lay in between. CDR3 DNA: TGTGCCAGCAGTGAACGGGGGACCTCGTGGCCCCAGCATTTT. Its protein is CASSERGTSWPQHF.

The rearrangement links TRBV6-1 to TRBJ2-1; possibly TRBD2 for D (6 bases). Germline V gene lookup returns CDR1 MNHNS and CDR2 SASEGT. V dropped 1 base and J dropped 7 bases, with 17 bases sitting between them. This CDR3 contains 16 residues. CDR3 coding DNA: TGTGCCAGCAGTGAAGTCACGGGGTCGGGGGATAATGAGCAGTTCTTC. It encodes CASSEVTGSGDNEQFF.

The chain carries TRBV10-1 and TRBJ1-5, with 8 positions matching TRBD1. The CDR3 runs 18 residues. CDR1 and CDR2 (germline): WNHNN, SYGVQD (reference sequence). The J segment lost 2 bases and the V segment lost 6 bases, leaving 15 bases of the junction unmatched. Written as DNA, the CDR3 is TGCGCCAGCAGGTACCTACACCCGACAGGGGAGGGCAATCAGCCCCAGCATTTT. This codes for CASRYLHPTGEGNQPQHF.

J is TRBJ2-7 and V is TRBV2; tentatively, D is TRBD2 (6 bases). Deletions cut 6 bases from V and 1 base from J, with 13 bases between. Per germline, CDR1 SNHLY and CDR2 FYNNEI. The CDR3 totals 14 residues. CDR3 bases: TGTGCCAGCAGCGAACTGGCGGGGTCCTACGAGCAGTACTTC. The encoded protein is CASSELAGSYEQYF.

The rearrangement joins TRBV4-2 to TRBJ2-5; D may be TRBD2 (6 bases). Per germline, CDR1 LGHNA and CDR2 YNFKEQ. The germline V and J ends were trimmed by 3 bases and 2 bases, with 16 bases remaining between them. CDR3 length: 16 residues. CDR3 DNA: TGTGCCAGCAGCCAGGACCCGGACTACCGACAAGAGACCCAGTACTTC. Translating gives CASSQDPDYRQETQYF.

The CDR3 region is CASSPTSATDTQYF. CDR3 bases: TGTGCCAGCAGCCCGACTAGCGCCACAGATACGCAGTATTTT. This chain links TRBV11-2 with TRBJ2-3; 8 positions match TRBD2. From germline, CDR1 is SGHAT and CDR2 FQNNGV. Germline trimming cut 5 bases from V and 2 bases from J; bases unmatched to any gene: 3. This CDR3 has 14 residues.

The gene calls are TRBV6-1 and TRBJ2-5; D gene ambiguous. With the DNA end fitting TRBJ2-7 better, the J assignment may be wrong. Germline lookup yields CDR1 MNHNS and CDR2 SASEGT. The CDR3 is 14 amino acids. For the CDR3, the DNA is TGTGCCAGCAGTGATAGGTCCAGGTTATACGAGCAGTACTTC. It specifies CASSDRSRLYEQYF.

This clone was detected only once. The chain employs TRBV11-2 and TRBJ2-1; weak D call: TRBD2 (6 bases). Per germline, CDR1 SGHAT and CDR2 FQNNGV. Trimming removed 5 bases from V and 13 bases from J, with 21 bases in between. The CDR3 runs to 14 residues. As DNA, the CDR3 is TGTGCCAGCAGCCCTTTGCTGCGGGGTCACTTACAGTTCTTC. Encoded protein: CASSPLLRGHLQFF.

This clone was seen more than once but under ten times. This chain joins TRBV30 and TRBJ1-5; a possible D gene is TRBD1 (5 bases). Germline-derived CDR1 and CDR2 are GTSNPN and SVGIG (reference sequence). Trimming pared 0 bases from V and 3 bases from J, leaving 6 bases between. The CDR3 length is 13 residues. The CDR3 loop reads CAWSVQVNQPQHF. In DNA form, the CDR3 reads TGTGCCTGGAGTGTACAGGTCAATCAGCCCCAGCATTTT.

Worth noting for this clone: At one end the junction does not follow the germline gene, possibly because of a read error. The V call is TRBV5-1, the J call TRBJ2-7, with unresolved D. The germline V gene has CDR1 SGHRS and CDR2 YFSETQ. The CDR3 covers 13 residues. As DNA, the CDR3 is TGCGCCAGCAGCTTGGAAGACTCCCACGAGCAGTACTTC. The encoded protein is CASSLEDSHEQYF.

The chain has TRBV7-9 and TRBJ2-7; D is uncertain. The CDR3 is made up of 14 amino acids. V lost 1 base to trimming and J lost 0 bases, with 7 bases between them. Germline V lookup: CDR1 SEHNR, CDR2 FQNEAQ (reference sequence). The CDR3, as DNA: TGTGCCAGCAGCTTAGGAGTTACCTCCTACGAGCAGTACTTC. Its translation is CASSLGVTSYEQYF. Full variable domain (outside the CDR3, taken from reference TRBV7-9 and TRBJ2-7): DTGVSQNPRHKITKRGQNVTFRCDPISEHNRLYWYRQTLGQGPEFLTYFQNEAQLEKSRLLSDRFSAERPKGSFSTLEIQRTEQGDSAMYLCASSLGVTSYEQYFGPGTRLTVT.

The rearrangement joins TRBV6-5 to TRBJ1-5; a weak D match, TRBD1 (5 bases). V gave up 0 bases and J gave up 7 bases, with 10 bases separating them. Per the germline V gene, CDR1 is MNHEY and CDR2 is SVGAGI. This CDR3 comprises 14 residues. In DNA form, the CDR3 reads TGTGCCAGCAGTTACTCGACCGGGGGGCAGCCCCAGCATTTT. As protein: CASSYSTGGQPQHF.